One and the same sample provided the 29 T cell receptor beta chains below, sequenced in a study of technical replicates of blood from a few donors. The method was immunoSEQ multiplex PCR; TCRdb's version includes in-frame clones alone and lacks a portion of them. There are approximately 73,000 clones in the sample; around 95% occur only once, and 0.25% to 0.3% lies in the top ten. The material sequenced was T cells isolated from PBMCs. The receptors originated from a human donor in good health.

The CDR3 sequence is CASSPGLRNYNEQFF. The CDR3 region has the DNA TGTGCCAGCAGCCCGGGACTGAGGAACTACAATGAGCAGTTCTTC. This chain uses TRBV6-5 with TRBJ2-1, with D perhaps matching TRBD2 (6 bases). Germline V gene lookup returns CDR1 MNHEY and CDR2 SVGAGI. The ends were cut back, 6 bases at V and 3 bases at J, with 15 bases in the middle. CDR3 length: 15 amino acids.

The genes are TRBV7-8 and TRBJ1-2, with TRBD1 identical over 10 bases. Germline CDR1 SGHVS, CDR2 FQNEAQ. The length of the CDR3 is 17 residues. With V trimmed by 2 bases and J by 2 bases, 8 bases remained unmatched. The CDR3 DNA reads as TGTGCCAGCAGCTTACGGGACAGGGGTGGAGGGAACTATGGCTACACCTTC. Its protein product is CASSLRDRGGGNYGYTF.

The V and J genes are TRBV30 and TRBJ1-2; no clear D. The germline CDR1 and CDR2 sequences are GTSNPN and SVGIG (reference sequence). V lost 2 bases to trimming and J lost 6 bases, with 10 bases between them. The CDR3 runs 12 residues. The CDR3 DNA is TGTGCCTGGAGTATATGGGAGAATGGCTACACCTTC. This sequence encodes CAWSIWENGYTF.

The chain couples TRBV11-2 to TRBJ1-4; D is unresolved. V lost 5 bases, J lost 8 bases, and 21 bases lay in between. This CDR3 spans 16 amino acids. Per the germline V gene, CDR1 is SGHAT and CDR2 is FQNNGV. CDR3 DNA sequence: TGTGCCAGCAGCCCGGGAATAAGGGTGCTGAACGAAAAACTGTTTTTT. Protein product: CASSPGIRVLNEKLFF.

This clone has just one count. The rearrangement uses TRBV5-4 and TRBJ2-5; 14 bases map to TRBD2. Germline-derived CDR1 and CDR2 are SGHNT and YYREEE (reference sequence). The CDR3 runs to 17 residues. Trimming at V came to 3 bases and at J to 2 bases, leaving 6 bases not matched to a gene. DNA for the CDR3: TGTGCCAGCAGCTCCGGGACTAGCGGGGGTATACAAGAGACCCAGTACTTC. Protein: CASSSGTSGGIQETQYF. The full variable domain, in which reference TRBV5-4 and TRBJ2-5 provide the parts outside the CDR3, is ETGVTQSPTHLIKTRGQQVTLRCSSQSGHNTVSWYQQALGQGPQFIFQYYREEENGRGNFPPRFSGLQFPNYSSELNVNALELDDSALYLCASSSGTSGGIQETQYFGPGTRLLVL.

The chain has TRBV27 and TRBJ2-7; possibly TRBD2 for D (6 bases). The CDR3 extends over 11 amino acids. The germline V gene encodes CDR1 MNHEY and CDR2 SMNVEV (reference sequence). Trimming removed 7 bases from V and 6 bases from J, with 10 bases in between. The CDR3 DNA reads as TGTGCCAGCATAAGGGGAGGCGAGCAGTACTTC. Translated, it gives CASIRGGEQYF.

The V and J genes are TRBV5-1 and TRBJ1-1; D remains ambiguous. This CDR3 contains 12 residues. With 3 bases removed from V and 8 bases from J, the gap between germline ends came to 11 bases. Germline V gene data show CDR1 as SGHRS and CDR2 as YFSETQ. As DNA, the CDR3 is TGCGCCAGCAGCTCTGAAACCCGGGAAGCTTTCTTT. This translates into CASSSETREAFF. Full variable domain (outside the CDR3, taken from reference TRBV5-1 and TRBJ1-1): KAGVTQTPRYLIKTRGQQVTLSCSPISGHRSVSWYQQTPGQGLQFLFEYFSETQRNKGNFPGRFSGRQFSNSRSEMNVSTLELGDSALYLCASSSETREAFFGQGTRLTVV.

The J gene is TRBJ2-2, the V gene TRBV19; 14 bases are a match to TRBD2. V trimming: 9 bases; J trimming: 4 bases; junction bases outside the gene matches: 4. Germline values: CDR1 LNHDA, CDR2 SQIVND (reference sequence). This CDR3 spans 15 amino acids. DNA for the CDR3: TGTGCCAGCCGACTAGCGGGAGGGGGCACCGGGGAGCTGTTTTTT. As protein: CASRLAGGGTGELFF.

The chain recombines TRBV6-1 with TRBJ1-1; TRBD1 matches at 7 bases. This CDR3 has 14 amino acids. The germline V gene encodes CDR1 MNHNS and CDR2 SASEGT. The ends lost 7 bases at V and 6 bases at J; junction bases unmatched: 11. CDR3 amino acids: CASKTGETDAEAFF. The CDR3 bases are TGTGCCAGCAAAACAGGGGAGACGGACGCTGAAGCTTTCTTT.

The chain employs TRBV7-9 and TRBJ2-6, with D possibly matching TRBD1 (6 bases). The CDR3 sequence is 15 residues long. With 7 bases removed from V and 0 bases from J, the gap between germline ends came to 10 bases. Germline values: CDR1 SEHNR, CDR2 FQNEAQ (reference sequence). CDR3 residues: CASTNRDSGANVLTF. CDR3 bases: TGTGCCAGCACCAACAGGGACTCTGGGGCCAACGTCCTGACTTTC. The full variable domain, rest sourced from reference TRBV7-9 and TRBJ2-6, is DTGVSQNPRHKITKRGQNVTFRCDPISEHNRLYWYRQTLGQGPEFLTYFQNEAQLEKSRLLSDRFSAERPKGSFSTLEIQRTEQGDSAMYLCASTNRDSGANVLTFGAGSRLTVL.

This clone was observed a single time. The chain uses TRBV5-1 and TRBJ2-5; D perhaps matches TRBD1 (5 bases). V was shortened by 1 base and J by 2 bases, with 9 bases between the two germline ends. Looked up from germline, CDR1 is SGHRS and CDR2 is YFSETQ. The CDR3 contains 14 residues. The CDR3 sequence is CASSLLDSQETQYF. DNA for the CDR3: TGCGCCAGCAGCTTGCTCGACAGTCAAGAGACCCAGTACTTC.

This clone was seen only once. This sequence joins TRBV7-2 and TRBJ2-7; unclear D gene. The V gene's germline CDR1 is SGHTA and CDR2 FQGNSA. The CDR3 runs 12 residues. With 2 bases removed from V and 10 bases from J, the gap between germline ends came to 12 bases. The CDR3 coding sequence is TGTGCCAGCAGCTTAAGCGAGGTGGAACAGTACTTC. This codes for CASSLSEVEQYF.

This clone was detected only once. The chain carries TRBV19 and TRBJ1-6; D is perhaps TRBD1 (6 bases). The CDR3 totals 15 residues. The V end was cut by 3 bases, the J end by 8 bases, with 14 bases between. The germline CDR1 and CDR2 sequences are LNHDA and SQIVND (reference sequence). CDR3 in DNA: TGTGCCAGTAGTATCGGACAGTTTACTTATTCACCCCTCCACTTT. Translation: CASSIGQFTYSPLHF.

This sequence joins TRBV7-9 and TRBJ2-1; 14 bases align to TRBD2. Germline V gene lookup returns CDR1 SEHNR and CDR2 FQNEAQ (reference sequence). The CDR3 is 16 residues long. V lost 1 base, J lost 9 bases, and 5 bases stayed unmatched. CDR3 sequence: CASSLDGTSGRGEQFF. In DNA, the CDR3 is TGTGCCAGCAGCTTAGATGGGACTAGCGGGAGAGGTGAGCAGTTCTTC. Full variable domain (missing parts from reference TRBV7-9 and TRBJ2-1): DTGVSQNPRHKITKRGQNVTFRCDPISEHNRLYWYRQTLGQGPEFLTYFQNEAQLEKSRLLSDRFSAERPKGSFSTLEIQRTEQGDSAMYLCASSLDGTSGRGEQFFGPGTRLTVL.

The V and J genes are TRBV30 and TRBJ1-2; the D gene is possibly TRBD1 (5 bases). CDR1 is GTSNPN and CDR2 is SVGIG in the germline V gene (reference sequence). The CDR3 is 14 residues long. The V end lost 3 bases, the J end lost 4 bases, and 15 bases lay between the germline ends. The CDR3 here is CAWRIGGIFYGYTF. CDR3 in DNA: TGTGCCTGGAGAATCGGGGGGATCTTCTATGGCTACACCTTC.

The CDR3 DNA sequence: TGCGCCAGCAGCTGGTTAGCGGGAGCCTACGAGCAGTACTTC. Translated, it gives CASSWLAGAYEQYF. The rearrangement links TRBV5-1 to TRBJ2-7; the match to TRBD2 covers 9 bases. This CDR3 has 14 residues. Germline trimming cut 3 bases from V and 2 bases from J; bases unmatched to any gene: 3. Germline CDR1 is SGHRS and CDR2 is YFSETQ. The complete variable domain, with remaining parts taken from reference TRBV5-1 and TRBJ2-7, reads KAGVTQTPRYLIKTRGQQVTLSCSPISGHRSVSWYQQTPGQGLQFLFEYFSETQRNKGNFPGRFSGRQFSNSRSEMNVSTLELGDSALYLCASSWLAGAYEQYFGPGTRLTVT.

The chain joins TRBV15 to TRBJ2-1; tentative D call: TRBD2 (6 bases). This CDR3 is 17 amino acids long. Looked up from germline, CDR1 is LNHNV and CDR2 is YYDKDF (reference sequence). V lost 0 bases and J lost 2, with 14 bases in between. The CDR3 DNA is TGTGCCACCAGCAGAGATCTAGGTAGCGGAGCCTACAATGAGCAGTTCTTC. It codes for CATSRDLGSGAYNEQFF. The full variable domain, completed using reference TRBV15 and TRBJ2-1, is DAMVIQNPRYQVTQFGKPVTLSCSQTLNHNVMYWYQQKSSQAPKLLFHYYDKDFNNEADTPDNFQSRRPNTSFCFLDIRSPGLGDTAMYLCATSRDLGSGAYNEQFFGPGTRLTVL.

The V gene is TRBV28, the J gene TRBJ2-7; 7 bases fit TRBD2. Germline trimming cut 7 bases from V and 0 bases from J; bases unmatched to any gene: 9. The CDR3 length is 15 residues. From germline, CDR1 is MDHEN and CDR2 SYDVKM. The CDR3 sequence: CASTAAGGSSYEQYF. The CDR3 DNA reads as TGTGCCAGCACCGCGGCGGGCGGGAGCTCCTACGAGCAGTACTTC.

The chain is built from TRBV28 and TRBJ1-5; 9 positions match TRBD1. The V gene's germline CDR1 is MDHEN and CDR2 SYDVKM. V lost 3 bases and J lost 3; bases outside the gene matches: 9. CDR3 size: 17 residues. CDR3 protein: CASSFAGQGTNNQPQHF. The DNA for the CDR3 is TGTGCCAGCAGTTTCGCGGGACAGGGTACGAACAATCAGCCCCAGCATTTT.

The CDR3 bases are TGCGCCAGCAGCCGCAACCCCTGGTCTAGCAGCCAAGAGACCCAGTACTTC. Residues: CASSRNPWSSSQETQYF. This rearrangement joins TRBV5-1 to TRBJ2-5; D is possibly TRBD2 (5 bases). Trimming cost V 4 bases and J 1 base, with 20 bases left between them. Germline V gene lookup returns CDR1 SGHRS and CDR2 YFSETQ. The CDR3 sequence is 17 residues long.

This clone was seen a single time. V usage is TRBV11-3 and J usage is TRBJ2-7, with TRBD2 as a possible D gene (6 bases). The germline gives CDR1 SGHNT, CDR2 YENEEA. CDR3 length: 14 amino acids. Between the trimmed V and J ends, which lost 8 bases and 1 base, there was a span of 15 bases. In nucleotides, the CDR3 is TGTGCCAGCGGGTTCGGCGGGAATTCCTACGAGCAGTACTTC. This sequence encodes CASGFGGNSYEQYF.

V and J are TRBV10-2 and TRBJ1-2, with 12 bases lining up with TRBD1. Germline V gene sequence: CDR1 WSHSY, CDR2 SAAADI. With 6 bases clipped from V and 13 bases from J, the junction kept 3 bases outside the gene matches. This CDR3 is 11 amino acids long. The DNA for the CDR3 is TGCGCCAGCAGGGGACAGGGGGCCTTCACCTTC. Residues: CASRGQGAFTF.

The V and J genes are TRBV28 and TRBJ2-7; D gene uncertain. V was shortened by 8 bases and J by 4 bases, with 12 bases between the two germline ends. CDR1 and CDR2 (germline): MDHEN, SYDVKM. The CDR3 is 12 residues long. The CDR3 spells CASSVRSYEQYF. In nucleotides, the CDR3 is TGTGCCAGCTCCGTGAGGAGTTACGAGCAGTACTTC.

V gene TRBV4-2 combines with J gene TRBJ2-4, with D perhaps matching TRBD2 (7 bases). This CDR3 has 17 amino acids. Between the trimmed V and J ends, which lost 1 base and 6 bases, there was a span of 19 bases. Per germline, CDR1 LGHNA and CDR2 YNFKEQ. CDR3 sequence reads: CASSQGRRGPLGNIQYF. The CDR3 DNA reads TGTGCCAGCAGCCAAGGGCGGCGGGGGCCACTTGGAAACATTCAGTACTTC.

The chain uses TRBV6-1 and TRBJ2-4; D gene ambiguous. The CDR3 loop spans 16 amino acids. The germline gives CDR1 MNHNS, CDR2 SASEGT. V lost 1 base and J lost 1, with 11 bases in between. The CDR3 bases are TGTGCCAGCAGTGAAGGTGGGCTTATCGCCAAAAACATTCAGTACTTC. Encoded protein: CASSEGGLIAKNIQYF.

The chain carries TRBV4-2 and TRBJ2-3; TRBD2 matches at 12 bases. V was clipped by 4 bases and J by 0 bases; unmatched bases: 14. Looked up from germline, CDR1 is LGHNA and CDR2 is YNFKEQ. This CDR3 comprises 20 residues. The CDR3, as DNA: TGTGCCAGCAGCCTACGGACTAGCGGGGCCTTATCCCCCAGCACAGATACGCAGTATTTT. This gives the protein CASSLRTSGALSPSTDTQYF.

This sequence joins TRBV19 and TRBJ2-7, with 7 nucleotides matching TRBD2. Germline trimming cut 4 bases from V and 2 bases from J; bases unmatched to any gene: 5. This CDR3 has 14 residues. Germline CDR1 reads LNHDA; CDR2 reads SQIVND (reference sequence). CDR3 coding DNA: TGTGCCAGTAGTAGTCGGGAGGTTGCCTACGAGCAGTACTTC. It codes for CASSSREVAYEQYF.

The chain joins TRBV2 to TRBJ2-5; a weak D match, TRBD1 (6 bases). CDR1 is SNHLY and CDR2 is FYNNEI in the germline V gene. The length of the CDR3 is 14 residues. V shed 8 bases and J shed 5 bases, with 18 bases lying between them. The CDR3 spells CASGRSGGGETQYF. The DNA for the CDR3 is TGTGCCAGCGGCCGCAGTGGGGGCGGTGAGACCCAGTACTTC.

The chain combines TRBV2 with TRBJ1-1, with 7 bases aligning to TRBD1. CDR1 and CDR2 (germline): SNHLY, FYNNEI. This CDR3 region has 14 residues. With 5 bases clipped from V and 1 base from J, the junction kept 4 bases outside the gene matches. In nucleotides, the CDR3 is TGTGCCAGCAGTCTACGGACAGGGAACACTGAAGCTTTCTTT. Protein: CASSLRTGNTEAFF.